The clone carrying this TCR beta chain has ten or more counts. This entry comes from a study of blood T cells in healthy people across ages. Germline CDR1 and CDR2: DFQATT and SNEGSKA (reference sequence). The CDR3 has 15 residues. V lost 3 bases to trimming and J lost 0 bases; unmatched junction nucleotides: 7. PCR was performed a second time for roughly 7 to 11 cycles using a sample-barcoded 5' primer and a J-beta primer mix. Every sample returned 3 million or more CDR3-containing paired-end reads. MiXCR, applied by TCRdb to the 5' RACE reads, yields one record per CDR3 protein. The sample shows fewer than 650,000 distinct CDR3 sequences, around 27% of them seen only once. Healthy Caucasian individuals from Russia aged about 6 to 90 served as donors. These records were also assigned to another study, of T cells of mothers and their children. This second report adds: RNA extracted was entirely used for cDNA synthesis, roughly 1.4 ug per 15 ul.

The chain combines TRBV20-1 with TRBJ2-7; 8 bases are a match to TRBD2. The sequenced material came from blood. The source is a boy aged 2 to 9 in good health. CDR3 coding DNA: TGCAGTGCTAGGCCAGATAGCGGGGCCTCCTACGAGCAGTACTTC. It codes for CSARPDSGASYEQYF.